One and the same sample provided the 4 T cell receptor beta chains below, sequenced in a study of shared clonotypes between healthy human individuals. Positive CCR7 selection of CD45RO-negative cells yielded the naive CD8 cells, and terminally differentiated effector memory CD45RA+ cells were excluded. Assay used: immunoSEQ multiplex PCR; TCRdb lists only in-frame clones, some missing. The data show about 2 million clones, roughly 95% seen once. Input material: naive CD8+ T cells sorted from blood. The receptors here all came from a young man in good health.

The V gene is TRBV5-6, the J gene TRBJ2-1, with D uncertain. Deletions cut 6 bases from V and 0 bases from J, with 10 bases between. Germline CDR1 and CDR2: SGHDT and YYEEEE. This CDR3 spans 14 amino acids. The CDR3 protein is CASISADSYNEQFF. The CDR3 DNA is TGTGCCAGCATCAGCGCCGACTCCTACAATGAGCAGTTCTTC. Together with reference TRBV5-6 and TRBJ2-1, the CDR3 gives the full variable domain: DAGVTQSPTHLIKTRGQQVTLRCSPKSGHDTVSWYQQALGQGPQFIFQYYEEEERQRGNFPDRFSGHQFPNYSSELNVNALLLGDSALYLCASISADSYNEQFFGPGTRLTVL.

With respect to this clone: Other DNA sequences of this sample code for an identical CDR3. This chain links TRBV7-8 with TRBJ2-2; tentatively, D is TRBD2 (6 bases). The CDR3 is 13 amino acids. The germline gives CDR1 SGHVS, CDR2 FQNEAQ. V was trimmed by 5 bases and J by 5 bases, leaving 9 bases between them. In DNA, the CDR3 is TGTGCCAGCAGCCCCGGGGGAACCGGGGAGCTGTTTTTT. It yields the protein CASSPGGTGELFF.

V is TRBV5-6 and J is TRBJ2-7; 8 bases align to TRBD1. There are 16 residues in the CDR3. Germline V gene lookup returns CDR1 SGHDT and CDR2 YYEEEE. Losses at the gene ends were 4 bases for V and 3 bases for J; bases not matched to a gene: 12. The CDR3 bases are TGTGCCAGCAGCCAGACACCGGGACAGGAGTTCTACGAGCAGTACTTC. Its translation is CASSQTPGQEFYEQYF.

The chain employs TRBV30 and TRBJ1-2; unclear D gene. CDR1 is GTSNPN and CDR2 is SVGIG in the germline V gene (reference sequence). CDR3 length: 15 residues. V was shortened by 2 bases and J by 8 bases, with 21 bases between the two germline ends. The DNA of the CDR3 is TGTGCCTGGAGTCCTCCGGGGAGCACCGGATCGGGCTACACCTTC. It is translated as CAWSPPGSTGSGYTF.